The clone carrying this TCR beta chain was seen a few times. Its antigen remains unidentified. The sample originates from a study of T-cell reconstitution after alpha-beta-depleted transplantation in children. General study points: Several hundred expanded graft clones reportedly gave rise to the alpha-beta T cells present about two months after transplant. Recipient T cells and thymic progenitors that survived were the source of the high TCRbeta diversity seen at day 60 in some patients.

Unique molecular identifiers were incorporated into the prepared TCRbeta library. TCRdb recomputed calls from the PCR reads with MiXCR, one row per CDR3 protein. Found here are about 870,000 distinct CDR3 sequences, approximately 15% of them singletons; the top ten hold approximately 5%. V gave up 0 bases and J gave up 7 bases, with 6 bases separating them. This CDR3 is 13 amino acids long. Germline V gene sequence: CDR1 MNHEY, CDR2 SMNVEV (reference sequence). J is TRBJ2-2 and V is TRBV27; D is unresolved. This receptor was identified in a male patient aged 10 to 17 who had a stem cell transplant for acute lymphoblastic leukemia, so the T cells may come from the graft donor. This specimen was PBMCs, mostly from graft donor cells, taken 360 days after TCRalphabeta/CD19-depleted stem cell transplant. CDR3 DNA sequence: TGTGCCAGCAGTTTATCGGGCAGCGGGGAGCTGTTTTTT. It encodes CASSLSGSGELFF.